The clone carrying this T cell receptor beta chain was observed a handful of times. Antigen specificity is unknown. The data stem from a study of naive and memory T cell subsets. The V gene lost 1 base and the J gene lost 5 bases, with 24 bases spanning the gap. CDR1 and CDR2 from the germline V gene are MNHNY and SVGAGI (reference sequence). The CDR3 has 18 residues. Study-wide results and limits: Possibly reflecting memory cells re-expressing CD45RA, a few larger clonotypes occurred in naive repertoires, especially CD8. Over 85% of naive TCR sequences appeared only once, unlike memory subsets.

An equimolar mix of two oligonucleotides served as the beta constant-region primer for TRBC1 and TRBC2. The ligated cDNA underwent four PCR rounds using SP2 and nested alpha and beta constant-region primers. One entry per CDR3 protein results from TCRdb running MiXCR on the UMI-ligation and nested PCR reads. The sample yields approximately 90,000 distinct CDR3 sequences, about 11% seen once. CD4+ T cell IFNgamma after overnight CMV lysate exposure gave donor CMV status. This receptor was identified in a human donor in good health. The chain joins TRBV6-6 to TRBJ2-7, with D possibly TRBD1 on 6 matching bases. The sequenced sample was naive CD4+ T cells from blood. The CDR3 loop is CASSYYTGRSRVGNEQYF. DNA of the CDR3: TGTGCCAGCAGTTACTACACAGGGCGGAGTCGAGTCGGAAACGAGCAGTACTTC.